The sequence of this TCR beta chain was determined in a study of PD-1 blockade in mismatch repair-deficient tumors. With V trimmed by 0 bases and J by 8 bases, 3 bases remained unmatched. CDR1 SGHRS and CDR2 YFSETQ come from the germline V gene. This CDR3 region has 14 residues. All patients were mismatch repair deficient, assessed by either PCR or immunohistochemistry. Clones were read by immunoSEQ multiplex PCR, and TCRdb kept only the in-frame ones, dropping some. The sample lists about 100,000 clones, approximately 83% occurring once. This chain links TRBV5-1 with TRBJ1-4, with 8 nucleotides matching TRBD1. The sequencing here drew on peripheral blood, taken approximately 8 months after starting pembrolizumab. The TCR sequence derives from an adult with mismatch repair-deficient cancer. The CDR3 DNA reads as TGCGCCAGCAGCTTGGGACAGGGGAGCGAAAAACTGTTTTTT. Its protein is CASSLGQGSEKLFF.